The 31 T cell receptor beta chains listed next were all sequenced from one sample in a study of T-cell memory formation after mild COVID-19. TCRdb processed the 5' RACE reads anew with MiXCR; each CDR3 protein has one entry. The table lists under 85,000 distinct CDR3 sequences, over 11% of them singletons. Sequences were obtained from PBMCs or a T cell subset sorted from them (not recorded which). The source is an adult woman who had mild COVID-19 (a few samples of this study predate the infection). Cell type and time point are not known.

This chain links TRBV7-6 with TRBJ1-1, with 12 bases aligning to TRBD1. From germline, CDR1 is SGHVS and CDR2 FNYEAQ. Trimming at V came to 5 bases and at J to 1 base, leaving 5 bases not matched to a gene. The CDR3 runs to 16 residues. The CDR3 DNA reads TGTGCCAGCAGCGCCGGGACAGGGGGCCGGAACACTGAAGCTTTCTTT. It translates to CASSAGTGGRNTEAFF.

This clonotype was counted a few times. CDR3 DNA sequence: TGTGCCAGCAGCTCGCGACAGGGGATCGACGAGCAGTACTTC. The encoded protein is CASSSRQGIDEQYF. V gene TRBV7-2 combines with J gene TRBJ2-7; 8 positions match TRBD1. CDR1 and CDR2 from the germline V gene are SGHTA and FQGNSA. V was pared by 4 bases and J by 5 bases, with 7 bases of the junction left unmatched. The CDR3 consists of 14 residues.

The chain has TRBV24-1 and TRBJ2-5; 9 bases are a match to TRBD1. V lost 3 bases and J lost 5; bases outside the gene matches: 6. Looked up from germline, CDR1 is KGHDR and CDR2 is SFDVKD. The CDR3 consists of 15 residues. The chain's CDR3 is CATSDKQGAGETQYF. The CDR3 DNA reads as TGTGCCACCAGTGATAAACAGGGGGCTGGGGAGACCCAGTACTTC.

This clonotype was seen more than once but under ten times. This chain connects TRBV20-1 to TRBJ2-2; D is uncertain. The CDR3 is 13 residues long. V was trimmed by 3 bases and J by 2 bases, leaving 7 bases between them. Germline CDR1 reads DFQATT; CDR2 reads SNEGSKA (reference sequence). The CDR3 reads CSARPANTGELFF. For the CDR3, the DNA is TGCAGTGCTAGGCCGGCTAACACCGGGGAGCTGTTTTTT.

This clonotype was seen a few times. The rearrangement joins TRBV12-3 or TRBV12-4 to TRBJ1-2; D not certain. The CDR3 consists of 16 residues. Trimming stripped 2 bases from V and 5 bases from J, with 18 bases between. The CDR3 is CASSLSPAGGPYGYTF. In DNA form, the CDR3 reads TGTGCCAGCAGTTTAAGTCCGGCGGGTGGACCTTATGGCTACACCTTC.

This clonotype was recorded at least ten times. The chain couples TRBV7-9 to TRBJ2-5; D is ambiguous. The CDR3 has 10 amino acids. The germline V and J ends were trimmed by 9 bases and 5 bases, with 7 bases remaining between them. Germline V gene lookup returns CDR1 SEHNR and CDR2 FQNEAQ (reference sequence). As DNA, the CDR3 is TGTGCCAGTGGAGCGGAGACCCAGTACTTC. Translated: CASGAETQYF.

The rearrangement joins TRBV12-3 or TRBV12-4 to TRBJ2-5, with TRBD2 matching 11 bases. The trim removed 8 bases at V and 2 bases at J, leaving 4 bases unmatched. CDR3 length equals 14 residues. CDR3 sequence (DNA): TGTGCCAGCTCAGGACTAGCGGGTCAAGAGACCCAGTACTTC. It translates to CASSGLAGQETQYF.

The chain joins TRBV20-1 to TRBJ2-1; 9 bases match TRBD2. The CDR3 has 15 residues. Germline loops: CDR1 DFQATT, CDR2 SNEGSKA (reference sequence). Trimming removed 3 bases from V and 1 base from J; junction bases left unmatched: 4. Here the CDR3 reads CSARGLAASYNEQFF. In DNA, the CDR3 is TGCAGTGCTAGGGGACTAGCTGCGTCCTACAATGAGCAGTTCTTC.

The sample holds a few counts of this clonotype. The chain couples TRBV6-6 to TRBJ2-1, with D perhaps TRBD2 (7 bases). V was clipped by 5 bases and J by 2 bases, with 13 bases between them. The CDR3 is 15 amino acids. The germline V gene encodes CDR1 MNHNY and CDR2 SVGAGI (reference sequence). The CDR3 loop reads CASSPGAGAYNEQFF. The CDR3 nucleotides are TGTGCCAGCAGTCCGGGGGCGGGGGCCTACAATGAGCAGTTCTTC.

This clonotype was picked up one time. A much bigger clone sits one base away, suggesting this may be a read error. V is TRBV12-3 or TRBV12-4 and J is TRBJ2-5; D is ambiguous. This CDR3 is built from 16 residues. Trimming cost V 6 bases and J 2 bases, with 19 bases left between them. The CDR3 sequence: CASRPPRGWWQETQYF. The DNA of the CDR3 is TGTGCCAGCAGACCACCGCGTGGATGGTGGCAAGAGACCCAGTACTTC.

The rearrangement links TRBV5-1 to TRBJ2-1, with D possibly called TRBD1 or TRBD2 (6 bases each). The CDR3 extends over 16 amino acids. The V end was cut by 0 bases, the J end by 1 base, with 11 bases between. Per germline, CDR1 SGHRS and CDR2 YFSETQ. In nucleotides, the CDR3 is TGCGCCAGCAGCTTGGGGACAGCGGGTTCCTACAATGAGCAGTTCTTC. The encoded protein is CASSLGTAGSYNEQFF. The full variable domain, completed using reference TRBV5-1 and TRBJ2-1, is KAGVTQTPRYLIKTRGQQVTLSCSPISGHRSVSWYQQTPGQGLQFLFEYFSETQRNKGNFPGRFSGRQFSNSRSEMNVSTLELGDSALYLCASSLGTAGSYNEQFFGPGTRLTVL.

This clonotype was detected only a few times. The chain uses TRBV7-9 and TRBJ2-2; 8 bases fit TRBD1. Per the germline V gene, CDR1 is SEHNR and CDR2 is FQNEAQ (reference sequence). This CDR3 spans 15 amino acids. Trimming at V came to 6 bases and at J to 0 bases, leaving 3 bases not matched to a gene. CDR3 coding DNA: TGTGCCAGCAGTCCGGGACAGGCGAACACCGGGGAGCTGTTTTTT. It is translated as CASSPGQANTGELFF.

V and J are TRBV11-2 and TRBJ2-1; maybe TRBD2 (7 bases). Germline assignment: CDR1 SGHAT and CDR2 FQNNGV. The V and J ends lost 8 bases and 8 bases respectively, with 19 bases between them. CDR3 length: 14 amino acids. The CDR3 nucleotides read TGTGCCAGCGACAGGTTCGCGGGAGAGGATGAGCAGTTCTTC. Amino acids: CASDRFAGEDEQFF.

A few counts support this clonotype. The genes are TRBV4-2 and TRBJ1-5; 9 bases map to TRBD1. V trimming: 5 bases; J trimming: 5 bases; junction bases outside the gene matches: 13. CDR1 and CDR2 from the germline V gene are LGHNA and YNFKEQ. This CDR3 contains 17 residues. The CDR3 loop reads CASSYTTGQGRDQPQHF. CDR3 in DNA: TGTGCCAGCAGCTATACTACAGGACAGGGGAGGGATCAGCCCCAGCATTTT.

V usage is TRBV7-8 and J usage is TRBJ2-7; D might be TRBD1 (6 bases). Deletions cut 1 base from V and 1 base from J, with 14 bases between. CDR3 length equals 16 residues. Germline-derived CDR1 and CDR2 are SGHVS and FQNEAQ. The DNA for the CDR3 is TGTGCCAGCAGCTTAGAGGGGGATGGTAGTTCCTACGAGCAGTACTTC. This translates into CASSLEGDGSSYEQYF.

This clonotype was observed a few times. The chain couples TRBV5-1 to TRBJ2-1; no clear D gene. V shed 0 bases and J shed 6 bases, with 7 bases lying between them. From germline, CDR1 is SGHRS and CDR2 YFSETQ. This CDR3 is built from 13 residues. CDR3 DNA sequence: TGCGCCAGCAGCTTGGCCTGGAGCAATGAGCAGTTCTTC. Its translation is CASSLAWSNEQFF.

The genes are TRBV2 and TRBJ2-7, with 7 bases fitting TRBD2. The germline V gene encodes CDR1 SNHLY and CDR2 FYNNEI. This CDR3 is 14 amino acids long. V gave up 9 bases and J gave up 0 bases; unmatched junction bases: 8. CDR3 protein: CASYLAGYSYEQYF. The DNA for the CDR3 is TGTGCCAGTTATTTAGCGGGTTACTCCTACGAGCAGTACTTC.

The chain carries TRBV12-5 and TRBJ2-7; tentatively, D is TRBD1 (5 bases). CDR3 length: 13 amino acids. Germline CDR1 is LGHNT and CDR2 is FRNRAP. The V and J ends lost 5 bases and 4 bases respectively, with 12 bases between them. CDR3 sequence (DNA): TGTGCTAGTGGTCCAGGGCCAGGTTACGAGCAGTACTTC. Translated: CASGPGPGYEQYF.

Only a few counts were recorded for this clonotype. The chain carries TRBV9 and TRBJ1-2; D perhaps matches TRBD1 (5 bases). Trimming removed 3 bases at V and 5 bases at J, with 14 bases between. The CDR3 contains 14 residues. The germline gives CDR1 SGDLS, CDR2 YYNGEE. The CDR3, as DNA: TGTGCCAGCAGCGGCCGGGACTCGGGATATGGCTACACCTTC. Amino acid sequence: CASSGRDSGYGYTF.

This chain's CDR3 is CASRGSSLGLNADTQYF. The CDR3 region has the DNA TGTGCCAGCCGCGGCTCGTCTTTGGGGCTGAACGCGGATACGCAGTATTTT. The chain employs TRBV12-3 or TRBV12-4 and TRBJ2-3; weak D call: TRBD1 (5 bases). With 8 bases removed from V and 6 bases from J, the gap between germline ends came to 27 bases. CDR3 size: 17 residues.

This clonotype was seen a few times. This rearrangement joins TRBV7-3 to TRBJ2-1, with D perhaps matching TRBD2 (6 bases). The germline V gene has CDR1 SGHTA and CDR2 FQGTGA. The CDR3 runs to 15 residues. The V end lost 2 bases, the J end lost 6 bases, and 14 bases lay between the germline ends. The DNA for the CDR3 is TGTGCCAGCAGCTTACAGTGGAGGGCCCCCAATGAGCAGTTCTTC. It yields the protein CASSLQWRAPNEQFF.

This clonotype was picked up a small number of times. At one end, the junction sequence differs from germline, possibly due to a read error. The CDR3 bases are TGCAGCGCCATCTCCGACGAGCAGTACTTC. As protein: CSAISDEQYF. This chain links TRBV29-1 with TRBJ2-7; D ambiguous. Germline loops: CDR1 SQVTM, CDR2 ANQGSEA. There are 10 residues in the CDR3.

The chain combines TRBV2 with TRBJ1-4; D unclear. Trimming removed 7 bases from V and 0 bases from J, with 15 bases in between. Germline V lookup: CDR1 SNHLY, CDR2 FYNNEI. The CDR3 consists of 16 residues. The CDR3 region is CASTERRPATNEKLFF. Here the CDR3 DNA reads TGTGCCAGCACCGAGAGGAGGCCTGCAACTAATGAAAAACTGTTTTTT.

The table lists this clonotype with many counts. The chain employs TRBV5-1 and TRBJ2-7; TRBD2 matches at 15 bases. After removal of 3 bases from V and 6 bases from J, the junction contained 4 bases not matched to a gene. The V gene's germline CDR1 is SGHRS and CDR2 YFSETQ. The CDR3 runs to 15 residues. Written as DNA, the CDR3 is TGCGCCAGCAGCTCTGGGACTAGCGGGAGGAGCGAGCAGTACTTC. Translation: CASSSGTSGRSEQYF.

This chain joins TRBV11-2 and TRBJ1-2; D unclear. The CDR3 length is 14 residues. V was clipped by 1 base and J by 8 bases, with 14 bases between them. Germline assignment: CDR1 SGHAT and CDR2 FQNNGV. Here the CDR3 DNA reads TGTGCCAGCAGCTTAGCTCGGACCCGTCGGGGCTACACCTTC. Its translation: CASSLARTRRGYTF.

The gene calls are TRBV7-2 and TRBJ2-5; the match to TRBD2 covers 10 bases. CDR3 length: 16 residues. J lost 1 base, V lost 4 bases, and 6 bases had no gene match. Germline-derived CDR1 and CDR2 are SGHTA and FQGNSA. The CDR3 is CASSWGTSVTQETQYF. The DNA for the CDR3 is TGTGCCAGCAGCTGGGGGACTAGCGTCACCCAAGAGACCCAGTACTTC.

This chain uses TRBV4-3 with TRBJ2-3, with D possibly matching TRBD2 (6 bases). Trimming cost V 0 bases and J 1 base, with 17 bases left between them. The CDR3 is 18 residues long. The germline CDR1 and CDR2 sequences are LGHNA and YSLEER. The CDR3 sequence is CASSQDRGPSAGTDTQYF. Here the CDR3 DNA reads TGCGCCAGCAGCCAAGATAGAGGGCCTAGCGCCGGCACAGATACGCAGTATTTT.

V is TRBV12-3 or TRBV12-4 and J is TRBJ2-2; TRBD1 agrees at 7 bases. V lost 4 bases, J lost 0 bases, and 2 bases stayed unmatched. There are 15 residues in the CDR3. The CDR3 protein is CASSSDRANTGELFF. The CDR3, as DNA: TGTGCCAGCAGTTCCGACAGGGCGAACACCGGGGAGCTGTTTTTT.

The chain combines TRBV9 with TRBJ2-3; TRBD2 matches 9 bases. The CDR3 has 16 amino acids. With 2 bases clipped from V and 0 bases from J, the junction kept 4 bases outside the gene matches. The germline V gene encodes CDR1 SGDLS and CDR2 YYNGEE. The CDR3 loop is CASSVTTSGSTDTQYF. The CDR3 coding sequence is TGTGCCAGCAGCGTCACGACTAGCGGAAGCACAGATACGCAGTATTTT.

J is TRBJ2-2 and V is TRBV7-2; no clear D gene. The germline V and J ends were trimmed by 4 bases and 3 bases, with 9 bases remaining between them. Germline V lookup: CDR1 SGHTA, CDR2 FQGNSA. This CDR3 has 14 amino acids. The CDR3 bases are TGTGCCAGCAGCTCCCCTTCATACACCGGGGAGCTGTTTTTT. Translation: CASSSPSYTGELFF.

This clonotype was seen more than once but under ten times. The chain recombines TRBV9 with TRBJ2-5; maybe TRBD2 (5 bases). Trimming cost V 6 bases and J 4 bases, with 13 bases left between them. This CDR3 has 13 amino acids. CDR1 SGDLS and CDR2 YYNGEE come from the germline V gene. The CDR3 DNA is TGTGCCAGCACCCCGGCGGGCGGAGAGACCCAGTACTTC. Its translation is CASTPAGGETQYF.